Listed below are T cell receptor beta chains from one sample, sequenced in a study of T cell repertoires in cytomegalovirus infection. TCRdb re-called the reads through MiXCR, storing one row per CDR3 protein. The data contain approximately 500,000 distinct CDR3 sequences, 16% of them seen just once; the ten biggest clones take up approximately 24%. Sequencing was done on a sample of CD8+ T cells from PBMCs. The receptors were gathered from a human donor in good health (CMV status not recorded). Some clones in this sample may be carry-over from other donors' samples. CDR3s include the opening cysteine and the closing phenylalanine or tryptophan. A D gene is named only where the DNA matches it firmly. Size tells how often a clone was seen (once, few, many) or the class of an expanded clone, and some rows leave it out.

CDR3 length	D gene	clone size	V gene	J gene	CDR3 protein	CDR3 DNA
17	.	many	TRBV7-3	TRBJ1-2	CASSLTSPHGALDGYTF	TGTGCCAGCAGCTTAACTTCCCCACATGGGGCATTGGATGGCTACACCTTC
13	.	many	TRBV6-1	TRBJ2-7	CASSALGRDEQYF	TGTGCCAGCAGCGCCCTTGGGAGAGACGAGCAGTACTTC
14	TRBD2	many	TRBV27	TRBJ2-2	CASSKTSGGGELFF	TGTGCCAGCAGTAAGACTAGCGGTGGCGGGGAGCTGTTTTTT
16	TRBD1	few	TRBV4-1	TRBJ2-7	CASSPVPGTASYEQYF	TGCGCCAGCAGCCCAGTCCCCGGGACAGCCTCTTACGAGCAGTACTTC
14	.	many	TRBV27	TRBJ2-3	CASSLSTSTDTQYF	TGTGCCAGCAGTTTATCTACTAGCACAGATACGCAGTATTTT
15	TRBD1	few	TRBV11-2	TRBJ1-4	CASSLVTGGYEKLFF	TGTGCCAGCAGCTTAGTTACAGGGGGCTATGAAAAACTGTTTTTT
15	TRBD2	once	TRBV12-3/TRBV12-4	TRBJ2-3	CASSVTSGVADTQYF	TGTGCCAGCAGTGTGACTAGCGGGGTAGCAGATACGCAGTATTTT
15	TRBD1	many	TRBV12-3/TRBV12-4	TRBJ1-2	CASSLPGQGMYGYTF	TGTGCCAGCAGTTTACCGGGACAGGGAATGTATGGCTACACCTTC
13	TRBD1	.	TRBV2	TRBJ2-1	CASSWTGAGEQFF	TGTGCCAGCAGCTGGACAGGGGCTGGTGAGCAGTTCTTC
13	TRBD2	.	TRBV5-4	TRBJ2-5	CASTQRGGETQYF	TGTGCCAGCACCCAGCGGGGGGGTGAGACCCAGTACTTC
14	.	many	TRBV7-9	TRBJ1-5	CASSRQGLNQPQHF	TGTGCCAGCAGCCGCCAGGGTCTCAATCAGCCCCAGCATTTT
14	.	.	TRBV27	TRBJ2-7	CASSLSRGVYEQYF	TGTGCCAGCAGTTTATCGAGGGGGGTATACGAGCAGTACTTC
15	TRBD1	many	TRBV7-6	TRBJ1-6	CASSSGQGHSSPLHF	TGTGCCAGCAGTTCAGGACAGGGCCACAGTTCACCCCTCCACTTT
16	TRBD2	many	TRBV7-8	TRBJ2-5	CASSLGLAGLLETQYF	TGTGCCAGCAGCTTAGGGCTAGCGGGTTTGCTAGAGACCCAGTACTTC
17	TRBD1	.	TRBV20-1	TRBJ1-2	CSARDRTGKGPNYGYTF	TGCAGTGCTAGAGATAGGACAGGGAAGGGACCCAACTATGGCTACACCTTC
15	.	.	TRBV19	TRBJ1-2	CASSLWDKGNYGYTF	TGTGCCAGTAGTTTATGGGACAAGGGGAACTATGGCTACACCTTC
14	.	few	TRBV6-6	TRBJ2-7	CASSLDGTSPEGYF	TGTGCCAGCAGTCTGGACGGGACGTCTCCCGAGGGGTACTTC
18	TRBD1	many	TRBV7-9	TRBJ1-4	CASSLEVPDRDTREKLFF	TGTGCCAGCAGCTTAGAAGTACCGGACAGGGATACGCGTGAAAAACTGTTTTTT
20	.	many	TRBV10-3	TRBJ2-1	CAIRTTISVSRGGPYNEQFF	TGTGCCATCAGGACCACAATCTCTGTCTCTAGGGGCGGCCCCTACAATGAGCAGTTCTTC
16	.	many	TRBV6-5	TRBJ1-2	CASSYSQFGGTPGYTF	TGTGCCAGCAGTTACTCGCAATTCGGGGGGACCCCCGGCTACACCTTC
12	.	.	TRBV7-9	TRBJ1-5	CASSSGLQTQHF	TGTGCCAGCAGCTCGGGACTTCAGACCCAGCATTTT
17	.	many	TRBV14	TRBJ1-5	CASSQGRFTDSNQPQHF	TGTGCCAGCAGCCAAGGTCGCTTTACCGATAGCAATCAGCCCCAGCATTTT
16	TRBD1	few	TRBV5-5	TRBJ1-2	CASSTGTATANYGYTF	TGTGCCAGCAGCACCGGGACAGCGACTGCTAACTATGGCTACACCTTC
18	TRBD2	many	TRBV7-8	TRBJ2-3	CASSLEAGGLFGTDTQYF	TGTGCCAGCAGCTTAGAGGCGGGAGGGCTGTTCGGCACAGATACGCAGTATTTT
17	.	many	TRBV7-9	TRBJ2-6	CATISGTSSSGANVLTF	TGTGCCACAATATCCGGGACGTCTAGCTCTGGGGCCAACGTCCTGACTTTC
13	.	few	TRBV12-3/TRBV12-4	TRBJ1-1	CASTRSGNTEAFF	TGTGCCAGCACCCGAAGTGGGAACACTGAAGCTTTCTTT
11	.	few	TRBV10-3	TRBJ1-2	CAISERGSYTF	TGTGCCATCAGTGAACGGGGATCCTACACCTTC
16	TRBD2	many	TRBV6-1	TRBJ2-7	CASSEPSGRTNYEQYF	TGTGCCAGCAGTGAACCTAGCGGGAGGACAAACTACGAGCAGTACTTC
16	TRBD2	many	TRBV7-6	TRBJ2-5	CASSFLAGGLQETQYF	TGTGCCAGCAGCTTTCTAGCGGGGGGACTCCAAGAGACCCAGTACTTC
15	.	many	TRBV7-9	TRBJ2-1	CASSSEASSYNEQFF	TGTGCCAGCAGCTCGGAAGCTAGCTCCTACAATGAGCAGTTCTTC
19	TRBD1	.	TRBV28	TRBJ1-5	CASSPPPGGSDWSNQPQHF	TGTGCCAGCAGTCCTCCACCAGGGGGGAGCGATTGGAGCAATCAGCCCCAGCATTTT
13	.	.	TRBV30	TRBJ2-2	CAWWDQNTGELFF	TGTGCCTGGTGGGACCAGAACACCGGGGAGCTGTTTTTT
17	TRBD2	many	TRBV7-3	TRBJ2-1	CASSLAGHTKIGNEQFF	TGTGCCAGCAGTTTAGCGGGGCATACTAAAATTGGCAATGAGCAGTTCTTC
20	TRBD2	.	TRBV5-6	TRBJ2-7	CASSLDFLAGIIYGSYEQYF	TGTGCCAGCAGCTTGGATTTCTTAGCGGGAATAATATACGGATCCTACGAGCAGTACTTC
16	.	few	TRBV7-9	TRBJ1-6	CASRQGPSSYNSPLHF	TGTGCCAGCAGGCAAGGCCCGAGCTCCTATAATTCACCCCTCCACTTT
14	.	few	TRBV30	TRBJ1-5	CAWSLTGSDQPQHF	TGTGCCTGGAGTCTAACAGGGTCGGATCAGCCCCAGCATTTT
17	TRBD1	few	TRBV27	TRBJ2-3	CASSRTGKSRNTDTQYF	TGTGCCAGCAGTCGGACAGGGAAGTCGAGGAACACAGATACGCAGTATTTT
13	.	few	TRBV7-3	TRBJ1-3	CASSPTHGNTIYF	TGTGCCAGCAGCCCCACACACGGAAACACCATATATTTT
14	.	few	TRBV5-6	TRBJ1-3	CASTLGNSGNTIYF	TGTGCCAGCACCTTGGGAAACTCTGGAAACACCATATATTTT
14	.	few	TRBV20-1	TRBJ2-1	CSARRTTSSDEQFF	TGCAGTGCTAGGCGGACTACCTCCTCAGATGAGCAGTTCTTC
14	.	many	TRBV9	TRBJ1-1	CASSVGGGGTEAFF	TGTGCCAGCAGCGTAGGAGGGGGTGGCACTGAAGCTTTCTTT
14	.	.	TRBV19	TRBJ1-5	CASSIGGMSQPQHF	TGTGCCAGTAGTATAGGGGGAATGAGTCAGCCCCAGCATTTT
17	TRBD1	.	TRBV19	TRBJ2-6	CASSPGQGVSGANVLTF	TGTGCCAGTAGTCCAGGACAGGGTGTGTCCGGGGCCAACGTCCTGACTTTC
16	TRBD1	many	TRBV4-1	TRBJ2-7	CASSQTAPGQGYEQYF	TGCGCCAGCAGCCAGACCGCCCCGGGACAGGGCTACGAGCAGTACTTC
16	TRBD1	many	TRBV7-3	TRBJ2-3	CASSLGQGAGTDTQYF	TGTGCCAGCAGCTTGGGACAGGGGGCCGGCACAGATACGCAGTATTTT
16	TRBD1	.	TRBV5-4	TRBJ2-7	CASSLKRETGSYEQYF	TGTGCCAGCAGCTTGAAGCGCGAGACAGGGAGCTACGAGCAGTACTTC
15	TRBD1	few	TRBV5-6	TRBJ1-5	CASSLRDRDNQPQHF	TGTGCCAGCAGCTTGAGGGACAGGGACAATCAGCCCCAGCATTTT
14	.	once	TRBV12-3/TRBV12-4	TRBJ2-7	CASSVIGTGYDQYF	TGTGCCAGCAGTGTGATTGGGACGGGCTACGATCAGTACTTC
17	.	many	TRBV12-3/TRBV12-4	TRBJ1-6	CASSLSGGVRRGSPLHF	TGTGCCAGCAGCCTGTCGGGGGGTGTGAGGAGAGGGTCACCCCTCCACTTT
13	TRBD2	few	TRBV12-3/TRBV12-4	TRBJ2-7	CASRGVSGGEQYF	TGTGCCAGCCGGGGGGTCTCCGGGGGCGAGCAGTACTTC
13	.	.	TRBV5-8	TRBJ2-2	CASERPNTGELFF	TGTGCCAGCGAGCGACCGAACACCGGGGAGCTGTTTTTT